This T cell receptor (beta chain) was sequenced for a study of identical twins' blood T cells. Libraries were made from RNA as TCR cDNA, using a modified protocol. TCRdb passed the 5' RACE reads through MiXCR, listing each CDR3 protein once. Of fewer than 450,000 distinct CDR3 sequences detected, about 28% appear once; the ten largest clones hold roughly 6.1%. This clonotype showed up just a few times. The antigen is undetermined. The CDR3 runs to 15 residues. The germline CDR1 and CDR2 sequences are SNHLY and FYNNEI. Trimming removed 6 bases at V and 6 bases at J, with 18 bases between. Study findings and constraints: Even for out-of-frame TCRbeta, twins reportedly shared V gene usage much more than unrelated donors. Shared CDR3 clonotype counts tracked mainly the product of cloneset sizes.

This clonotype was obtained from a woman aged 18 to 55 in good health. Sequences were obtained from PBMCs. This sequence joins TRBV2 and TRBJ1-5; possibly TRBD1 for D (6 bases). Here the CDR3 DNA reads TGTGCCAGCAGGGACAGCTACCAGAGGACTCAGCCCCAGCATTTT. This codes for CASRDSYQRTQPQHF.